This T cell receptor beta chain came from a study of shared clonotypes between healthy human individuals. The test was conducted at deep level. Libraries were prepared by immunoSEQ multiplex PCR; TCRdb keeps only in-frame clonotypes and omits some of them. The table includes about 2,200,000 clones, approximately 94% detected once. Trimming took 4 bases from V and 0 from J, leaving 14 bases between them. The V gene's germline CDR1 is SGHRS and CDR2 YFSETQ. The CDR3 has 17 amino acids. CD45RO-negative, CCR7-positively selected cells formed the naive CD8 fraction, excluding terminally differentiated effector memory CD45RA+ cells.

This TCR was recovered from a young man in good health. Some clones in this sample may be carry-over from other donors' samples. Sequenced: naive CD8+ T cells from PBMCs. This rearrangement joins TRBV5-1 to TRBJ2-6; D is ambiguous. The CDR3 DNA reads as TGCGCCAGCAGCCCAGGTCCGACTGTCTCTGGGGCCAACGTCCTGACTTTC. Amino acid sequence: CASSPGPTVSGANVLTF. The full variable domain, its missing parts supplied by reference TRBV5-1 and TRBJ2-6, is KAGVTQTPRYLIKTRGQQVTLSCSPISGHRSVSWYQQTPGQGLQFLFEYFSETQRNKGNFPGRFSGRQFSNSRSEMNVSTLELGDSALYLCASSPGPTVSGANVLTFGAGSRLTVL.